The 16 T cell receptor beta chains listed next were all sequenced from one sample in a study of post-analysis software for immune sequencing data. The TCR beta cDNA libraries contained unique molecular identifiers. MiXCR, applied by TCRdb to the PCR reads, yields one record per CDR3 protein. The data show hundreds of thousands of distinct CDR3 sequences, approximately 38% seen once. No cognate antigen is known for these TCRs. The study, taken as a whole, reports: In patients, TRBV5-6, TRBV5-1 and TRBV20-1 belonged to five TRBV segments found more frequently than in controls.

The specimen was blood. The receptors stem from a girl aged 2 to 10 with multiple sclerosis.

The table lists this clonotype with many counts. This chain uses TRBV6-5 with TRBJ2-7; D remains unclear. The V and J ends lost 3 bases and 5 bases respectively, with 5 bases between them. CDR1 MNHEY and CDR2 SVGAGI come from the germline V gene. This CDR3 contains 11 residues. CDR3 nucleotides: TGTGCCAGCAGTTATGGCCACGAGCAGTACTTC. Translated, it gives CASSYGHEQYF.

This chain links TRBV28 with TRBJ1-4; 8 bases match TRBD1. The V gene's germline CDR1 is MDHEN and CDR2 SYDVKM. The J segment lost 6 bases and the V segment lost 6 bases, leaving 6 bases of the junction unmatched. This CDR3 is 14 amino acids long. DNA for the CDR3: TGTGCCAGCAGCCCAGGGGGCACTTATGAAAAACTGTTTTTT. It yields the protein CASSPGGTYEKLFF.

The rearrangement joins TRBV7-9 to TRBJ2-3, with a weak D call TRBD1 (6 bases). With 6 bases removed from V and 6 bases from J, the gap between germline ends came to 16 bases. Germline V gives CDR1 SEHNR, CDR2 FQNEAQ (reference sequence). The CDR3 is made up of 14 amino acids. The CDR3 protein is CASRQIQGRDTQYF. CDR3 sequence (DNA): TGTGCCAGCAGGCAAATACAGGGACGGGATACGCAGTATTTT.

This sequence joins TRBV19 and TRBJ1-2; D is possibly TRBD1 (5 bases). The V end lost 6 bases, the J end lost 8 bases, and 19 bases lay between the germline ends. The CDR3 totals 14 residues. CDR1 LNHDA and CDR2 SQIVND come from the germline V gene (reference sequence). The CDR3 loop is CASSNGAAEEGYTF. CDR3 sequence (DNA): TGTGCCAGTAGCAACGGGGCGGCGGAAGAAGGCTACACCTTC. Variable domain in full (rest from reference TRBV19 and TRBJ1-2): DGGITQSPKYLFRKEGQNVTLSCEQNLNHDAMYWYRQDPGQGLRLIYYSQIVNDFQKGDIAEGYSVSREKKESFPLTVTSAQKNPTAFYLCASSNGAAEEGYTFGSGTRLTVV.

This clonotype was seen a single time. The chain carries TRBV27 and TRBJ2-7, with 9 bases lining up with TRBD1. Trimming cost V 3 bases and J 5 bases; bases outside gene matches: 8. CDR3 length: 15 amino acids. The germline V gene encodes CDR1 MNHEY and CDR2 SMNVEV (reference sequence). In nucleotides, the CDR3 is TGTGCCAGCAGTTTTGGGACAGGGCTCGCGGACGAGCAGTACTTC. Its protein is CASSFGTGLADEQYF.

In nucleotides, the CDR3 is TGCGCCAGCAGCTTGGTTGCAGGGGAACAAGAGACCCAGTACTTC. Its translation: CASSLVAGEQETQYF. The chain has TRBV5-1 and TRBJ2-5, with D possibly TRBD1 on 6 matching bases. The length of the CDR3 is 15 residues. V dropped 0 bases and J dropped 2 bases, with 11 bases sitting between them. CDR1 is SGHRS and CDR2 is YFSETQ in the germline V gene.

This clonotype was seen a few times. This sequence joins TRBV7-9 and TRBJ2-5, with D possibly TRBD1 on 6 matching bases. Germline V CDR1 and CDR2: SEHNR, FQNEAQ (reference sequence). V was clipped by 2 bases and J by 2 bases, with 18 bases between them. This CDR3 comprises 17 residues. CDR3 in amino acids: CASSLNNRVWRQETQYF. In nucleotides, the CDR3 is TGTGCCAGCAGCTTAAACAACAGGGTTTGGAGACAAGAGACCCAGTACTTC.

This chain uses TRBV12-3 or TRBV12-4 with TRBJ2-3, with 7 bases that match TRBD2. This CDR3 contains 19 residues. V lost 3 bases to trimming and J lost 0 bases; unmatched junction nucleotides: 15. CDR3 in DNA: TGTGCCAGCAGTTTGGGTAGCGGGTATTCCAGCCCTAGCACAGATACGCAGTATTTT. This translates into CASSLGSGYSSPSTDTQYF.

The chain joins TRBV7-9 to TRBJ2-3; 9 nucleotides line up with TRBD2. This CDR3 has 18 amino acids. CDR1 and CDR2 from the germline V gene are SEHNR and FQNEAQ (reference sequence). Trimming removed 3 bases from V and 0 bases from J; junction bases left unmatched: 10. The CDR3 DNA reads TGTGCCAGCAGCTTCGGTAGCGGGGGAAGGTGGAGCACAGATACGCAGTATTTT. It specifies CASSFGSGGRWSTDTQYF. The full variable domain, rest sourced from reference TRBV7-9 and TRBJ2-3, is DTGVSQNPRHKITKRGQNVTFRCDPISEHNRLYWYRQTLGQGPEFLTYFQNEAQLEKSRLLSDRFSAERPKGSFSTLEIQRTEQGDSAMYLCASSFGSGGRWSTDTQYFGPGTRLTVL.

The gene calls are TRBV5-1 and TRBJ1-6; 9 bases align to TRBD1. V lost 3 bases and J lost 7; bases outside the gene matches: 8. The CDR3 has 16 amino acids. CDR1 and CDR2 from the germline V gene are SGHRS and YFSETQ. The CDR3 here is CASSSRSGQGNSPLHF. The CDR3 coding sequence is TGCGCCAGCAGCTCGCGATCGGGACAGGGCAATTCACCCCTCCACTTT.

The chain joins TRBV5-4 to TRBJ2-5, with 8 bases lining up with TRBD2. The germline CDR1 and CDR2 sequences are SGHNT and YYREEE (reference sequence). This CDR3 has 15 residues. Unmatched junction bases numbered 7, after V lost 4 bases and J lost 2 bases. Here the CDR3 DNA reads TGTGCCAGCAGCAAACTAGCGGAGCCTCAAGAGACCCAGTACTTC. Translation: CASSKLAEPQETQYF.

The chain uses TRBV20-1 and TRBJ2-5; 9 nucleotides align to TRBD1. The J call is uncertain, as TRBJ2-7 better fits the DNA end. The CDR3 has 14 residues. Germline-derived CDR1 and CDR2 are DFQATT and SNEGSKA (reference sequence). The DNA for the CDR3 is TGCAGTGCTTCCCCGGGACAGGGAGCTAACGAGCAGTACTTC. As protein: CSASPGQGANEQYF.

V and J are TRBV5-1 and TRBJ2-3, with no clear D. The CDR3 totals 14 residues. CDR1 and CDR2 from the germline V gene are SGHRS and YFSETQ. The V and J ends lost 4 bases and 0 bases respectively, with 9 bases between them. The CDR3 bases are TGCGCCAGCAGCGGGGTATCTAGCACAGATACGCAGTATTTT. It yields the protein CASSGVSSTDTQYF. Full variable domain (rest looked up from reference TRBV5-1 and TRBJ2-3): KAGVTQTPRYLIKTRGQQVTLSCSPISGHRSVSWYQQTPGQGLQFLFEYFSETQRNKGNFPGRFSGRQFSNSRSEMNVSTLELGDSALYLCASSGVSSTDTQYFGPGTRLTVL.

The chain employs TRBV28 and TRBJ2-3; TRBD1 matches at 9 bases. The V segment lost 5 bases and the J segment 7 bases; nucleotides outside the gene matches: 10. This CDR3 spans 15 amino acids. Germline lookup yields CDR1 MDHEN and CDR2 SYDVKM. The CDR3 DNA is TGTGCCAGCAGTGCTCCGACAGGGGGTGGGAATACGCAGTATTTT. The encoded protein is CASSAPTGGGNTQYF.

V and J are TRBV5-5 and TRBJ1-1; no firm D call. Looked up from germline, CDR1 is SGHKS and CDR2 is YYEKEE (reference sequence). Trimming took off 2 bases at V and 0 bases at J, with 8 bases between the two ends. The CDR3 extends over 14 amino acids. This chain's CDR3 is CASSFVIMNTEAFF. The CDR3, as DNA: TGTGCCAGCAGCTTTGTGATTATGAACACTGAAGCTTTCTTT.

V and J are TRBV4-2 and TRBJ2-4; no reliable D call. Germline loops: CDR1 LGHNA, CDR2 YNFKEQ. The CDR3 contains 14 residues. Between the trimmed V and J ends, which lost 0 bases and 7 bases, there was a span of 10 bases. The CDR3 DNA reads TGTGCCAGCAGCCAAGACATCCTAGTGAACATTCAGTACTTC. Translated: CASSQDILVNIQYF.